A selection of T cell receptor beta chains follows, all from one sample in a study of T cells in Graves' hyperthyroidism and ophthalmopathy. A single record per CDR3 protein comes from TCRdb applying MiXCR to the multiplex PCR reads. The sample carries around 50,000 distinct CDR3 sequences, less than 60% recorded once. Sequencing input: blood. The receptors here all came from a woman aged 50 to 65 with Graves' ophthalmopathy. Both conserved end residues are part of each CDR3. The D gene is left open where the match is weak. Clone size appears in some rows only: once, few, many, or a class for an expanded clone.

TGCGCCAGCAGCTTGAACCGGGACATGATCTACGAGCAGTACTTC,CASSLNRDMIYEQYF,TRBJ2-7,.,many,TRBV5-1
TGTGCCAGCAGGGCTAGCGGGACGGAAGAGCAGTACTTC,CASRASGTEEQYF,TRBJ2-7,TRBD2,once,TRBV2
TGTGCCAGCAGTGAGTCGGAGACCCAGTACTTC,CASSESETQYF,TRBJ2-5,.,medium-sized,TRBV6-1
TGTACCATCAGCGAAGGGGGGTCTACGAACACCGGGGAGCTGTTTTTT,CTISEGGSTNTGELFF,TRBJ2-2,.,.,TRBV10-3
TGTGCCACCAGCAGAGGGGGATTTAGCTCCTACGAGCAGTACTTC,CATSRGGFSSYEQYF,TRBJ2-7,.,.,TRBV15
TGTGCCAGCCTGTTGGGAGGACCAACTAATGAAAAACTGTTTTTT,CASLLGGPTNEKLFF,TRBJ1-4,.,.,TRBV2
TGTGCCAGCTACGACAGGGTTTGGGGCTACACCTTC,CASYDRVWGYTF,TRBJ1-2,TRBD1,.,TRBV2
TGCAGTGCCGAGGGGGGAGCCTACGAGCAGTACTTC,CSAEGGAYEQYF,TRBJ2-7,.,many,TRBV20-1
TGTGCCAGCAGTTATGCGGGAGGATACAATGAGCAGTTCTTC,CASSYAGGYNEQFF,TRBJ2-1,TRBD2,many,TRBV6-6
TGTGCCAGTAGTATACGTGCAGCGGGGGAGCTCACAGATACGCAGTATTTT,CASSIRAAGELTDTQYF,TRBJ2-3,TRBD2,many,TRBV19
TGTGCCACGGGACAGAGCAATCAGCCCCAGTACTTC,CATGQSNQPQYF,TRBJ2-5,TRBD1,.,TRBV24-1
TGCGCCAGCAGCCAAGGTTGGACAGGGGTGAGCACCGGGGAGCTGTTTTTT,CASSQGWTGVSTGELFF,TRBJ2-2,TRBD1,few,TRBV4-1
TGTGCCAGCAGCGTTGCACCGGGACATGGGATCTACGAGCAGTACTTC,CASSVAPGHGIYEQYF,TRBJ2-7,.,many,TRBV9
TGCGCCAGCAGCTTGAGGGAGGCAACTAATGAAAAACTGTTTTTT,CASSLREATNEKLFF,TRBJ1-4,.,many,TRBV5-1
TGTGCCAGCAGTGAAAGCGGACTAGCGGGGGGGCGGAACACAGATACGCAGTATTTT,CASSESGLAGGRNTDTQYF,TRBJ2-3,TRBD2,.,TRBV2
TGTGCCAGCAGCCAAGAAGGTGTACGGTCTGCGGCTCAAGAGACCCAGTACTTC,CASSQEGVRSAAQETQYF,TRBJ2-5,.,few,TRBV3-1
TGTGCCACCAGCAGAGATTTCTTCTATGGCTACACCTTC,CATSRDFFYGYTF,TRBJ1-2,.,medium-sized,TRBV15
TGTGCCAGCAGCTTAGCTGGCTCCACAGATACGCAGTATTTT,CASSLAGSTDTQYF,TRBJ2-3,.,once,TRBV7-2
TGTGCCAGCAGTTTATTGGCGGGGGACAGCACCGGGGAGCTGTTTTTT,CASSLLAGDSTGELFF,TRBJ2-2,.,.,TRBV7-3
TGTGCCAGCGGGACTAGCGAGCGTTCCGGGGAGCTGTTTTTT,CASGTSERSGELFF,TRBJ2-2,TRBD2,many,TRBV13
TGCAGTGCTAGGAGAGGGGGAGGGGGTGAAAAACTGTTTTTT,CSARRGGGGEKLFF,TRBJ1-4,.,many,TRBV20-1
TGTGCCACCAGCAGCTTGGTGGGGGCCCGGGGAAGCAATCAGCCCCAGCATTTT,CATSSLVGARGSNQPQHF,TRBJ1-5,.,.,TRBV15
TGCAGTGCCTCGACAGGAGCCGGCACTGAAGCTTTCTTT,CSASTGAGTEAFF,TRBJ1-1,.,.,TRBV20-1
TGTGCCAGTAGTATCACAACTAGCGGGAGAATTACAGATACGCAGTATTTT,CASSITTSGRITDTQYF,TRBJ2-3,TRBD2,many,TRBV19
TGTGCCAGTTCGGGGACAGGGCTTACCTACAATGAGCAGTTCTTC,CASSGTGLTYNEQFF,TRBJ2-1,TRBD1,many,TRBV6-1
TGCAGTGCCCTAGCGGGGGGATCCCCCGAGCAGTACTTC,CSALAGGSPEQYF,TRBJ2-7,TRBD2,.,TRBV20-1
TGTGCCAGCAGCTCGGGACACAGGAGCTCCTACGAGCAGTACTTC,CASSSGHRSSYEQYF,TRBJ2-7,.,many,TRBV5-6
TGTGCCAGCAGCTCTCAGGTTAACGAGCAGTACTTC,CASSSQVNEQYF,TRBJ2-7,.,medium-sized,TRBV7-6